These 28 T cell receptor beta chains originate from one sample sequenced in a study of response to subunit inactivated influenza vaccine. In TCRdb, the RT-PCR reads were re-called with MiXCR into one record per CDR3 protein. The data hold around 790,000 distinct CDR3 sequences, with approximately 22% observed a single time. The sample in question was PBMCs from blood, obtained around 5 days after vaccination. Receptors originate from a man aged 45-65 years who received an inactivated influenza vaccine.

This clonotype was seen more than once but under ten times. The V gene is TRBV7-2, the J gene TRBJ2-7, with D tentatively TRBD1 (5 bases). The CDR3 loop spans 15 amino acids. Deletions cut 1 base from V and 2 bases from J, with 12 bases between. The germline V gene encodes CDR1 SGHTA and CDR2 FQGNSA. Here the CDR3 DNA reads TGTGCCAGCAGCTTAGTTAACAGGATGACCTACGAGCAGTACTTC. This gives the protein CASSLVNRMTYEQYF. The full variable domain, with the rest looked up from reference TRBV7-2 and TRBJ2-7, is GAGVSQSPSNKVTEKGKDVELRCDPISGHTALYWYRQSLGQGLEFLIYFQGNSAPDKSGLPSDRFSAERTGGSVSTLTIQRTQQEDSAVYLCASSLVNRMTYEQYFGPGTRLTVT.

This chain uses TRBV6-1 with TRBJ1-6, with unresolved D. This CDR3 is 13 amino acids long. Germline V CDR1 and CDR2: MNHNS, SASEGT. V was pared by 11 bases and J by 9 bases, with 17 bases between. CDR3 coding DNA: TGTGCCGCATCGTCTTCCGAAGGTTCACCCCTCCACTTT. It translates to CAASSSEGSPLHF.

This clonotype was counted a few times. The chain uses TRBV29-1 and TRBJ2-1; possible D gene TRBD1, 6 bases. V was clipped by 4 bases and J by 2 bases, with 9 bases between them. This CDR3 has 13 residues. CDR1 SQVTM and CDR2 ANQGSEA come from the germline V gene. CDR3 protein: CSVAGAAYNEQFF. CDR3 coding DNA: TGCAGCGTTGCAGGGGCCGCCTACAATGAGCAGTTCTTC.

In this sample, this clonotype turned up a few times. J is TRBJ2-1 and V is TRBV20-1, with a weak D call TRBD1 (6 bases). This CDR3 is built from 14 residues. CDR1 DFQATT and CDR2 SNEGSKA come from the germline V gene (reference sequence). V was trimmed by 0 bases and J by 9 bases, leaving 15 bases between them. CDR3: CSARDRGSTGEQFF. In nucleotides, the CDR3 is TGCAGTGCTAGAGATAGGGGGAGTACAGGTGAGCAGTTCTTC.

There are a few counts of this clonotype. The V gene is TRBV24-1, the J gene TRBJ2-1; D possibly corresponds to TRBD1 (6 bases). V was shortened by 3 bases and J by 8 bases, with 19 bases between the two germline ends. The CDR3 extends over 16 amino acids. CDR1 is KGHDR and CDR2 is SFDVKD in the germline V gene. CDR3 loop: CATSDPTGLRMDEQFF. CDR3 nucleotide sequence: TGTGCCACCAGTGATCCAACAGGGTTAAGGATGGATGAGCAGTTCTTC.

The rearrangement joins TRBV5-1 to TRBJ2-5, with D perhaps TRBD2 (6 bases). The CDR3 runs 16 residues. Trimming left V 0 bases short and J 0 bases short, with 12 bases between. The germline CDR1 and CDR2 sequences are SGHRS and YFSETQ. The DNA for the CDR3 is TGCGCCAGCAGCTTGGGCCTGGTAGCGGACCAAGAGACCCAGTACTTC. Amino acid sequence: CASSLGLVADQETQYF.

This clonotype was seen more than once but under ten times. V usage is TRBV11-2 and J usage is TRBJ2-1; TRBD2 matches at 11 bases. The CDR3 loop spans 19 amino acids. V lost 1 base and J lost 0; bases outside the gene matches: 8. Germline loops: CDR1 SGHAT, CDR2 FQNNGV. CDR3 amino acids: CASSLVGTSGWSSYNEQFF. For the CDR3, the DNA is TGTGCCAGCAGCTTAGTGGGGACTAGCGGTTGGAGCTCCTACAATGAGCAGTTCTTC. The variable domain in full, completed from reference TRBV11-2 and TRBJ2-1, reads EAGVAQSPRYKIIEKRQSVAFWCNPISGHATLYWYQQILGQGPKLLIQFQNNGVVDDSQLPKDRFSAERLKGVDSTLKIQPAKLEDSAVYLCASSLVGTSGWSSYNEQFFGPGTRLTVL.

This clonotype was found many times. The chain couples TRBV7-9 to TRBJ2-1; D not resolved. This CDR3 has 12 amino acids. Germline V gene lookup returns CDR1 SEHNR and CDR2 FQNEAQ (reference sequence). The V end lost 5 bases, the J end lost 6 bases, and 8 bases lay between the germline ends. The CDR3 nucleotides are TGTGCCAGCAGCACAGCCTTCAATGAGCAGTTCTTC. Amino acids: CASSTAFNEQFF.

The rearrangement uses TRBV20-1 and TRBJ1-2; TRBD1 matches at 8 bases. The V segment lost 3 bases and the J segment 1 base; nucleotides outside the gene matches: 7. There are 15 residues in the CDR3. CDR1 is DFQATT, CDR2 SNEGSKA, per germline (reference sequence). This CDR3 is CSARTDRGDNYGYTF. The CDR3 bases are TGCAGTGCTAGGACCGACAGGGGCGATAACTATGGCTACACCTTC.

The J gene is TRBJ2-7, the V gene TRBV5-5; D unclear. Trimming took 3 bases from V and 2 from J, leaving 9 bases between them. Germline V gene data show CDR1 as SGHKS and CDR2 as YYEKEE (reference sequence). The CDR3 has 13 amino acids. The CDR3 nucleotides are TGTGCCAGCAGCTCAGACCCTACCTACGAGCAGTACTTC. Translated, it gives CASSSDPTYEQYF.

There are a few counts of this clonotype. The rearrangement links TRBV4-1 to TRBJ2-1; D might be TRBD2 (6 bases). Germline values: CDR1 MGHRA, CDR2 YSYEKL. Trimming removed 4 bases from V and 9 bases from J, with 16 bases in between. The CDR3 runs to 14 residues. The CDR3: CASSPRPSVVEQFF. The CDR3 DNA follows: TGCGCCAGCAGCCCCCGCCCTAGCGTGGTTGAGCAGTTCTTC.

The genes are TRBV6-2 or TRBV6-3 and TRBJ2-7; 13 bases are shared with TRBD2. V trimming: 5 bases; J trimming: 3 bases; junction bases outside the gene matches: 19. Per the germline V gene, CDR1 is MNHEY and CDR2 is SVGEGT. The CDR3 has 20 residues. Written as DNA, the CDR3 is TGTGCCAGCAGTCCCCACGTCCGGACTAGCGGGAGACGGTGGGACTACGAGCAGTACTTC. It encodes CASSPHVRTSGRRWDYEQYF.

This chain connects TRBV5-1 to TRBJ2-7, with D unresolved. Trimming left V 2 bases short and J 6 bases short, with 15 bases between. This CDR3 region has 14 residues. CDR1 is SGHRS, CDR2 YFSETQ, per germline. As DNA, the CDR3 is TGCGCCAGCAGCTTTTCCCCTGGAGTTCCCGAGCAGTACTTC. It codes for CASSFSPGVPEQYF.

Of note for this clonotype: With a much larger clone just one base away, this may be a read error. V and J are TRBV29-1 and TRBJ2-5, with D unresolved. V dropped 2 bases and J dropped 5 bases, with 15 bases sitting between them. From germline, CDR1 is SQVTM and CDR2 ANQGSEA. This CDR3 comprises 14 residues. The CDR3 protein is CSVETRTSHETQYF. The CDR3 DNA follows: TGCAGCGTTGAAACGAGAACTTCTCACGAGACCCAGTACTTC.

In its sample, this clonotype was seen a few times. The J gene is TRBJ1-1, the V gene TRBV28; 8 bases line up with TRBD1. Trimming cost V 10 bases and J 0 bases; bases outside gene matches: 4. The CDR3 has 13 amino acids. From germline, CDR1 is MDHEN and CDR2 SYDVKM. This CDR3 is CATWDRMNTEAFF. CDR3 sequence (DNA): TGTGCCACCTGGGACAGGATGAACACTGAAGCTTTCTTT.

The chain employs TRBV3-1 and TRBJ2-7; maybe TRBD1 (5 bases). The V and J ends lost 4 bases and 6 bases respectively, with 19 bases between them. This CDR3 spans 15 amino acids. CDR1 and CDR2 from the germline V gene are LGHDT and YNNKEL (reference sequence). The CDR3 sequence is CASSLIGAQAFEQYF. CDR3 bases: TGTGCCAGCAGCCTTATTGGGGCACAGGCCTTCGAGCAGTACTTC.

This clonotype was detected a few times. The V and J genes are TRBV5-1 and TRBJ2-2; D not resolved. The ends were cut back, 0 bases at V and 2 bases at J, with 5 bases in the middle. Germline assignment: CDR1 SGHRS and CDR2 YFSETQ. This CDR3 is built from 14 residues. This chain's CDR3 is CASSLADNTGELFF. The DNA of the CDR3 is TGCGCCAGCAGCTTGGCTGACAACACCGGGGAGCTGTTTTTT.

This clonotype was seen once. The rearrangement links TRBV12-3 or TRBV12-4 to TRBJ1-6; a possible D gene is TRBD1 (5 bases). V shed 4 bases and J shed 4 bases, with 14 bases lying between them. The CDR3 has 16 residues. In DNA, the CDR3 is TGTGCCAGCAGTTGGATGGCAGGGAAGTATAATTCACCCCTCCACTTT. This sequence encodes CASSWMAGKYNSPLHF.

Only a few counts were recorded for this clonotype. V is TRBV27 and J is TRBJ2-5, with TRBD2 matching 12 bases. Germline CDR1 MNHEY, CDR2 SMNVEV (reference sequence). CDR3 size: 16 residues. V gave up 5 bases and J gave up 5 bases; unmatched junction bases: 9. Here the CDR3 reads CASSPLTSGGWETQYF. CDR3 bases: TGTGCCAGCAGTCCCCTGACTAGCGGGGGTTGGGAGACCCAGTACTTC.

A few counts support this clonotype. The J gene is TRBJ2-5, the V gene TRBV29-1, with unresolved D. The germline CDR1 and CDR2 sequences are SQVTM and ANQGSEA. The CDR3 length is 12 residues. V lost 4 bases, J lost 3 bases, and 9 bases lay in between. This CDR3 is CSVVLAEETQYF. The CDR3 DNA sequence: TGCAGCGTTGTATTAGCTGAAGAGACCCAGTACTTC. Full variable domain (rest looked up from reference TRBV29-1 and TRBJ2-5): SAVISQKPSRDICQRGTSLTIQCQVDSQVTMMFWYRQQPGQSLTLIATANQGSEATYESGFVIDKFPISRPNLTFSTLTVSNMSPEDSSIYLCSVVLAEETQYFGPGTRLLVL.

J is TRBJ2-2 and V is TRBV29-1; D not resolved. Germline values: CDR1 SQVTM, CDR2 ANQGSEA. Trimming removed 5 bases from V and 4 bases from J, with 5 bases in between. This CDR3 is 11 amino acids long. The CDR3 loop is CSVPGTGELFF. The CDR3 region has the DNA TGCAGCGTTCCGGGCACCGGGGAGCTGTTTTTT.

The V gene is TRBV9, the J gene TRBJ1-6; no clear D. The CDR3 is 14 residues long. Germline CDR1 and CDR2: SGDLS and YYNGEE. Trimming removed 0 bases at V and 6 bases at J, with 7 bases between. CDR3 region: CASSVAGSNSPLHF. As DNA, the CDR3 is TGTGCCAGCAGCGTAGCTGGGAGTAATTCACCCCTCCACTTT.

This clonotype turned up a few times. This may stem from a read error, because a much larger clone lies one nucleotide away. CDR3 sequence (DNA): TGTGCCAGCAGAGAGGACACAACCCGGCGGGTTGAGCAGTTCTTC. It yields the protein CASREDTTRRVEQFF. The rearrangement links TRBV2 to TRBJ2-1; D tentatively reads TRBD1 or TRBD2 (5 bases each). The CDR3 covers 15 residues. Germline V gene data show CDR1 as SNHLY and CDR2 as FYNNEI. Trimming took 6 bases from V and 9 from J, leaving 21 bases between them.

This clonotype appeared a few times. The chain couples TRBV6-2 or TRBV6-3 to TRBJ2-3; D gene uncertain. The V and J ends lost 8 bases and 2 bases respectively, with 14 bases between them. This CDR3 spans 14 amino acids. From germline, CDR1 is MNHEY and CDR2 SVGEGT. CDR3 amino acids: CASRPAGATDTQYF. For the CDR3, the DNA is TGTGCCAGCCGTCCCGCCGGCGCCACAGATACGCAGTATTTT.

The chain employs TRBV27 and TRBJ2-1; D ambiguous. This CDR3 has 13 amino acids. In germline, CDR1 is MNHEY, CDR2 SMNVEV (reference sequence). V was cut by 5 bases and J by 9 bases, with 14 bases left in between. The CDR3 nucleotides read TGTGCCAGCAGTACGACGGTGGTGGGTGAGCAGTTCTTC. Protein sequence: CASSTTVVGEQFF.

This clonotype showed up many times. An end of the junction differs from the germline gene, which may be a read error. This chain links TRBV11-2 with TRBJ2-1; D is possibly TRBD1 (6 bases). The germline V gene encodes CDR1 SGHAT and CDR2 FQNNGV. The CDR3 runs to 13 residues. The CDR3 loop reads CASSLEGHGIQLF. The DNA for the CDR3 is TGTGCCAGCAGCTTAGAGGGACACGGAATTCAGCTCTTC.

This clonotype was found a few times. This chain connects TRBV6-2 or TRBV6-3 to TRBJ2-1, with 7 positions matching TRBD2. The trim removed 8 bases at V and 8 bases at J, leaving 9 bases unmatched. The CDR3 has 13 residues. Germline values: CDR1 MNHEY, CDR2 SVGEGT. CDR3 in DNA: TGTGCCAGCGGGAGGAGCGGGAACTATGAGCAGTTCTTC. This codes for CASGRSGNYEQFF.

There are a few counts of this clonotype. The J gene is TRBJ2-3, the V gene TRBV20-1, with D maybe TRBD1 (6 bases). The CDR3 runs 12 residues. Germline V gene lookup returns CDR1 DFQATT and CDR2 SNEGSKA (reference sequence). The CDR3, as DNA: TGCAGCGTACAGGGTAAATTAGATACGCAGTATTTT. Amino acids: CSVQGKLDTQYF.